The 26 T cell receptor beta chains presented below share a single source sample, sequenced in a study of blood T cell repertoires in COVID-19. The table came from immunoSEQ multiplex PCR; TCRdb's copy has only in-frame clones and leaves some out. The table has about 150,000 clones, approximately 80% seen once. The sequenced sample was peripheral blood. These receptors all come from a middle-aged woman with active or convalescent COVID-19.

The rearrangement joins TRBV6-1 to TRBJ1-2; D is undetermined. V was trimmed by 1 base and J by 4 bases, leaving 13 bases between them. Germline V gives CDR1 MNHNS, CDR2 SASEGT. CDR3 length: 15 residues. Here the CDR3 reads CASSEGSGGPYGYTF. The CDR3, as DNA: TGTGCCAGCAGTGAAGGTTCGGGAGGCCCCTATGGCTACACCTTC.

The rearrangement links TRBV5-6 to TRBJ2-7; 14 bases are shared with TRBD2. V lost 4 bases, J lost 7 bases, and 16 bases stayed unmatched. The CDR3 is 18 amino acids. Germline CDR1 and CDR2: SGHDT and YYEEEE. As DNA, the CDR3 is TGTGCCAGCAGCCCGACTAGCGGGAGGGCCCCGATTCCGTGGGAGCAGTACTTC. Encoded protein: CASSPTSGRAPIPWEQYF.

The genes are TRBV19 and TRBJ2-2; the match to TRBD2 covers 11 bases. Germline trimming cut 6 bases from V and 5 bases from J; bases unmatched to any gene: 8. This CDR3 contains 16 residues. Germline V gene data show CDR1 as LNHDA and CDR2 as SQIVND (reference sequence). CDR3 sequence: CASRGTSGGSTGELFF. CDR3 in DNA: TGTGCCAGTAGGGGAACTAGCGGGGGAAGTACCGGGGAGCTGTTTTTT.

This rearrangement joins TRBV3-1 (or the pseudogene TRBV3-2) to TRBJ2-7; D is possibly TRBD1 (5 bases). This CDR3 is 15 amino acids long. CDR1 LGHDT and CDR2 YNNKEL come from the germline V gene (reference sequence). Trimming cost V 2 bases and J 2 bases, with 13 bases left between them. In nucleotides, the CDR3 is TGTGCCAGCAGCCAACCAGGGTTAGTGGCCTACGAGCAGTACTTC. Translated, it gives CASSQPGLVAYEQYF.

The V and J genes are TRBV7-9 and TRBJ1-6; TRBD1 aligns across 8 bases. Per germline, CDR1 SEHNR and CDR2 FQNEAQ (reference sequence). CDR3 size: 15 residues. Trimming removed 5 bases from V and 7 bases from J; junction bases left unmatched: 7. The CDR3: CASSATGAGNSPLHF. CDR3 coding DNA: TGTGCCAGCAGCGCGACAGGGGCCGGAAATTCACCCCTCCACTTT.

The chain combines TRBV10-2 with TRBJ1-2; 7 nucleotides match TRBD1. From germline, CDR1 is WSHSY and CDR2 SAAADI. The CDR3 totals 15 residues. Germline trimming cut 0 bases from V and 8 bases from J; bases unmatched to any gene: 9. The CDR3 here is CASSESRTGRTGYTF. The CDR3 DNA reads as TGCGCCAGCAGTGAGTCCCGGACAGGCAGGACCGGCTACACCTTC.

This clone has only a few counts. The chain links TRBV30 to TRBJ1-4; 10 nucleotides line up with TRBD1. J lost 4 bases, V lost 3 bases, and 5 bases had no gene match. This CDR3 has 15 amino acids. Per germline, CDR1 GTSNPN and CDR2 SVGIG (reference sequence). This CDR3 reads CAWRRQGAGNEKLFF. CDR3 coding DNA: TGTGCCTGGAGGAGACAGGGGGCGGGTAATGAAAAACTGTTTTTT.

DNA for the CDR3: TGTGCCAGTAGTATAGGGACAAATCCTTATGGCTACACCTTC. It specifies CASSIGTNPYGYTF. The genes are TRBV19 and TRBJ1-2, with a weak D call TRBD1 (5 bases). The germline V gene has CDR1 LNHDA and CDR2 SQIVND (reference sequence). The CDR3 totals 14 residues. Trimming left V 1 base short and J 5 bases short, with 11 bases between.

The CDR3 region has the DNA TGCGCCAGCAGCCAAAGGTCGGGACAGCTTAATGAAAAACTGTTTTTT. Translating it yields CASSQRSGQLNEKLFF. The chain combines TRBV4-1 with TRBJ1-4; 7 bases fit TRBD1. The ends lost 2 bases at V and 4 bases at J; junction bases unmatched: 7. CDR1 is MGHRA, CDR2 YSYEKL, per germline. The CDR3 runs to 16 residues.

The rearrangement uses TRBV11-2 and TRBJ2-5; 10 bases align to TRBD1. Germline assignment: CDR1 SGHAT and CDR2 FQNNGV. The CDR3 is 16 residues long. Trimming at V came to 1 base and at J to 5 bases, leaving 7 bases not matched to a gene. The CDR3, as DNA: TGTGCCAGCAGCTTAGGACAGGGGGCGAAAACGGAGACCCAGTACTTC. Translated: CASSLGQGAKTETQYF.

This clone was seen only once. The gene calls are TRBV5-1 and TRBJ1-3; the D is unclear. The germline CDR1 and CDR2 sequences are SGHRS and YFSETQ. The CDR3 extends over 14 amino acids. Trimming left V 4 bases short and J 0 bases short, with 8 bases between. The CDR3 loop reads CASSSGYSGNTIYF. The CDR3 DNA sequence: TGCGCCAGCAGCAGCGGATACTCTGGAAACACCATATATTTT.

The chain is built from TRBV9 and TRBJ2-7; D possibly corresponds to TRBD2 (5 bases). Looked up from germline, CDR1 is SGDLS and CDR2 is YYNGEE. There are 13 residues in the CDR3. The V end was cut by 4 bases, the J end by 2 bases, with 10 bases between. Here the CDR3 DNA reads TGTGCCAGCAGCTCCCCGGGAACCTACGAGCAGTACTTC. Its protein is CASSSPGTYEQYF.

The chain joins TRBV28 to TRBJ2-7, with TRBD1 matching over 7 bases. This CDR3 is 15 amino acids long. The junction had 10 bases not matched to a gene; V was cut back by 7 bases and J by 1 base. In germline, CDR1 is MDHEN, CDR2 SYDVKM. CDR3 protein: CASTPRGQGSYEQYF. In DNA form, the CDR3 reads TGTGCCAGCACCCCGAGGGGGCAGGGATCCTACGAGCAGTACTTC.

The chain joins TRBV19 to TRBJ2-1; 7 nucleotides align to TRBD2. Per germline, CDR1 LNHDA and CDR2 SQIVND (reference sequence). CDR3 length: 14 amino acids. After removal of 3 bases from V and 3 bases from J, the junction contained 2 bases not matched to a gene. DNA of the CDR3: TGTGCCAGTAGTATTGGGGGGGTCTACAATGAGCAGTTCTTC. Translation gives CASSIGGVYNEQFF.

Here the CDR3 DNA reads TGCAGTGCTAGGACTGCCGGGGAGCTGTTTTTT. Encoded protein: CSARTAGELFF. This chain connects TRBV20-1 to TRBJ2-2; D remains unclear. CDR3 length: 11 amino acids. CDR1 and CDR2 from the germline V gene are DFQATT and SNEGSKA (reference sequence). Between the trimmed V and J ends, which lost 3 bases and 6 bases, there was a span of 5 bases.

V is TRBV6-6 and J is TRBJ1-5, with a weak D call TRBD1 (6 bases). Germline V CDR1 and CDR2: MNHNY, SVGAGI (reference sequence). Between the trimmed V and J ends, which lost 7 bases and 0 bases, there was a span of 10 bases. The CDR3 runs to 14 residues. The CDR3 sequence: CASKRTDSNQPQHF. The CDR3 DNA is TGTGCCAGCAAAAGGACAGATAGCAATCAGCCCCAGCATTTT.

The CDR3 protein is CASSLDLEGAEAFF. CDR3 in DNA: TGTGCCAGCAGTTTAGACTTGGAAGGTGCTGAAGCTTTCTTT. V is TRBV27 and J is TRBJ1-1, with D uncertain. The CDR3 is 14 residues long. Deletions cut 2 bases from V and 6 bases from J, with 13 bases between. From germline, CDR1 is MNHEY and CDR2 SMNVEV (reference sequence).

This rearrangement joins TRBV2 to TRBJ1-5; 10 bases map to TRBD1. The junction had 4 bases not matched to a gene; V was cut back by 6 bases and J by 5 bases. CDR3 size: 14 residues. Germline loops: CDR1 SNHLY, CDR2 FYNNEI. The CDR3 here is CASRRTGGDQPQHF. Here the CDR3 DNA reads TGTGCCAGCAGACGGACAGGGGGGGATCAGCCCCAGCATTTT. Filled out from reference TRBV2 and TRBJ1-5, the complete variable domain reads EPEVTQTPSHQVTQMGQEVILRCVPISNHLYFYWYRQILGQKVEFLVSFYNNEISEKSEIFDDQFSVERPDGSNFTLKIRSTKLEDSAMYFCASRRTGGDQPQHFGDGTRLSIL.

The chain recombines TRBV12-3 or TRBV12-4 with TRBJ1-2; TRBD1 agrees at 8 bases. This CDR3 contains 13 residues. The junction had 7 bases not matched to a gene; V was cut back by 6 bases and J by 7 bases. CDR3 loop: CASRDRAGVGYTF. The CDR3 DNA sequence: TGTGCCAGCAGGGACAGGGCCGGAGTTGGCTACACCTTC.

The rearrangement links TRBV19 to TRBJ2-4, with D unresolved. This CDR3 has 16 residues. V lost 5 bases, J lost 0 bases, and 14 bases lay in between. Germline-derived CDR1 and CDR2 are LNHDA and SQIVND (reference sequence). The CDR3 loop reads CASSSGVTLAKNIQYF. CDR3 nucleotide sequence: TGTGCCAGTAGTTCCGGAGTGACTCTAGCCAAAAACATTCAGTACTTC.

The chain uses TRBV28 and TRBJ2-6, with unresolved D. Germline V gene lookup returns CDR1 MDHEN and CDR2 SYDVKM. V lost 6 bases, J lost 2 bases, and 5 bases lay in between. The CDR3 covers 13 residues. In DNA, the CDR3 is TGTGCCAGCAGCCGTCCTGGGGCCAACGTCCTGACTTTC. It specifies CASSRPGANVLTF.

V and J are TRBV6-5 and TRBJ1-1, with D possibly being TRBD1 (5 bases). The CDR3 loop spans 11 amino acids. Germline V gene sequence: CDR1 MNHEY, CDR2 SVGAGI. V was pared by 6 bases and J by 11 bases, with 13 bases between. In DNA, the CDR3 is TGTGCCAGCAGCGGCGGGACTTCTGCTTTCTTT. Protein product: CASSGGTSAFF.

The chain joins TRBV7-9 to TRBJ1-1; D is possibly TRBD1 (5 bases). The V gene's germline CDR1 is SEHNR and CDR2 FQNEAQ (reference sequence). V was cut by 1 base and J by 5 bases, with 11 bases left in between. This CDR3 region has 14 residues. CDR3 amino acids: CASSLGGDGTEAFF. The CDR3 DNA sequence: TGTGCCAGCAGCTTAGGGGGGGATGGAACTGAAGCTTTCTTT.

The CDR3, as DNA: TGTGCCAGCAACAGGGGGCAAGACACTGAAGCTTTCTTT. Protein: CASNRGQDTEAFF. The rearrangement joins TRBV9 to TRBJ1-1, with 9 bases fitting TRBD1. V lost 6 bases to trimming and J lost 3 bases; unmatched junction nucleotides: 3. Germline CDR1 reads SGDLS; CDR2 reads YYNGEE. The CDR3 runs to 13 residues.

The J gene is TRBJ2-1, the V gene TRBV19; 7 nucleotides line up with TRBD1. Germline CDR1 reads LNHDA; CDR2 reads SQIVND (reference sequence). This CDR3 region has 15 residues. The trim removed 3 bases at V and 3 bases at J, leaving 5 bases unmatched. The CDR3, as DNA: TGTGCCAGTAGTATGTTGGCAGGGGGCTACAATGAGCAGTTCTTC. Residues: CASSMLAGGYNEQFF.

Regarding this clone: Other DNA sequences in the same sample also yield this CDR3. V gene TRBV18 combines with J gene TRBJ2-3; no clear D gene. CDR3 length: 13 amino acids. Germline V gene lookup returns CDR1 KGHSH and CDR2 LQKENI. V was clipped by 3 bases and J by 0 bases, with 4 bases between them. The chain's CDR3 is CASSPSSTDTQYF. The CDR3 DNA sequence: TGTGCCAGCTCACCTTCTAGCACAGATACGCAGTATTTT.